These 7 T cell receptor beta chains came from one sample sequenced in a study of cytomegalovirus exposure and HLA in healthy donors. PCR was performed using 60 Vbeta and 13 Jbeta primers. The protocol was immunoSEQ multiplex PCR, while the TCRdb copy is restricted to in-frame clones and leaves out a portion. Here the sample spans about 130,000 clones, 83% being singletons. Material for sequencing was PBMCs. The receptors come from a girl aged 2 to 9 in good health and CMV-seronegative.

The CDR3 is CASRPGQGAYNEQFF. The CDR3 DNA reads TGTGCCAGCAGGCCGGGACAGGGGGCATACAATGAGCAGTTCTTC. The gene calls are TRBV6-1 and TRBJ2-1; TRBD1 agrees at 12 bases. Germline loops: CDR1 MNHNS, CDR2 SASEGT. V shed 6 bases, J shed 4 bases, and the junction held 4 bases outside the gene matches. This CDR3 spans 15 amino acids.

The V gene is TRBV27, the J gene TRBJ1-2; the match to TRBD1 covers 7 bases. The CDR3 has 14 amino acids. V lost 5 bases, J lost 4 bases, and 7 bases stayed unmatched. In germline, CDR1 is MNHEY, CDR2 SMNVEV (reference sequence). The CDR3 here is CASSTKTGPYGYTF. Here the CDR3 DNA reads TGTGCCAGCAGTACAAAGACAGGGCCCTATGGCTACACCTTC.

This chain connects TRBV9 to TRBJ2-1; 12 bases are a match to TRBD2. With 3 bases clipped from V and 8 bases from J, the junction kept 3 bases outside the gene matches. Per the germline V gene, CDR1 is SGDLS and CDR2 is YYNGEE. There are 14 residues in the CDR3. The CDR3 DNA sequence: TGTGCCAGCAGCGCTAGCGGGGGGGAGGATGAGCAGTTCTTC. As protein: CASSASGGEDEQFF.

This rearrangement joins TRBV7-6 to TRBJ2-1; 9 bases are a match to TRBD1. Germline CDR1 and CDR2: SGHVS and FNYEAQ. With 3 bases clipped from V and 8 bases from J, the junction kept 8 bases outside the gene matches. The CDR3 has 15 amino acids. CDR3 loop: CASSFRDRAAHEQFF. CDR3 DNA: TGTGCCAGCAGCTTTAGGGACAGGGCGGCTCATGAGCAGTTCTTC.

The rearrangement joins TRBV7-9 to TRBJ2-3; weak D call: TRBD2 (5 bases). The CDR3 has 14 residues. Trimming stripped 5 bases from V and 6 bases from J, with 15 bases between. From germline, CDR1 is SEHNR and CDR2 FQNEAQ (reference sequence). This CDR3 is CASSTPGLPDTQYF. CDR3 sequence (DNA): TGTGCCAGCAGCACCCCGGGGTTGCCCGATACGCAGTATTTT.

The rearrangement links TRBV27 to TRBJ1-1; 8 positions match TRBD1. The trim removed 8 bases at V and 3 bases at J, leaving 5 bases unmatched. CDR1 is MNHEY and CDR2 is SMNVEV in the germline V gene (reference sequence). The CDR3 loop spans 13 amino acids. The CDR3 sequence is CASGLTGDTEAFF. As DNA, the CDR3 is TGTGCCAGCGGATTGACAGGGGACACTGAAGCTTTCTTT.

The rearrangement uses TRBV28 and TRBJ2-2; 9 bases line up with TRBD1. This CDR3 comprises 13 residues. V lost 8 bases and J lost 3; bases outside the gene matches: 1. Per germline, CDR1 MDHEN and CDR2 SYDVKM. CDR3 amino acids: CASGQGYTGELFF. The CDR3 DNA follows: TGTGCCAGCGGACAGGGGTACACCGGGGAGCTGTTTTTT.